Listed below are T cell receptor beta chains from one sample, sequenced in a study of post-analysis software for immune sequencing data. TCRdb redid the calling of the PCR reads with MiXCR, one entry per CDR3 protein. The data show roughly 870,000 distinct CDR3 sequences, approximately 50% seen once. Sequencing used blood. These receptor sequences come from a girl aged 10-17 years with multiple sclerosis. The CDR3 runs from the conserved cysteine through the conserved F or W. D genes are given only for firm matches. Clone size is shown for a subset of rows, as once, few, many or a class of expanded clone.

abundance	v_gene	d_gene	j_gene	CDR3nt	CDR3aa
-	TRBV14	TRBD1	TRBJ2-3	TGTGCCAGCAGCAACCGGGACAGGGCTTGGACAGATACGCAGTATTTT	CASSNRDRAWTDTQYF
-	TRBV20-1	-	TRBJ1-5	TGCAGTGCTACTCGGGACAAGTATAGCAATCAGCCCCAGCATTTT	CSATRDKYSNQPQHF
-	TRBV5-1	-	TRBJ2-3	TGCGCCAGCAGGAGTGGGGCCGTAGATACGCAGTATTTT	CASRSGAVDTQYF
-	TRBV7-3	-	TRBJ2-1	TGTGCCAGCAGCGCATCCAAAGAACTAGGAGGGCAGTTCTTC	CASSASKELGGQFF
many	TRBV10-2	-	TRBJ1-2	TGCGCCAGCAGTTCCCGGGAGGGTCCCTATGGCTACACCTTC	CASSSREGPYGYTF
-	TRBV2	-	TRBJ1-2	TGTGCCAGCAGTGAAACTAGAGGAGGAAACTATGGCTACACCTTC	CASSETRGGNYGYTF
-	TRBV14	-	TRBJ2-1	TGTGCCAGCAGCCTGTCTTCGGATACCAGCTCCTACAATGAGCAGTTCTTC	CASSLSSDTSSYNEQFF
-	TRBV5-6	-	TRBJ2-5	TGTGCCAGCAGCTGGACGGTCCAAGAGACCCAGTACTTC	CASSWTVQETQYF
few	TRBV9	TRBD2	TRBJ2-1	TGTGCCAGCAGCGTAGAAGGGACTAGGGAAGGTGAGCAGTTCTTC	CASSVEGTREGEQFF
-	TRBV29-1	TRBD1	TRBJ1-1	TGCAGCGCCCCAGGAGGCCAGGGGGCAGGTGCTTTCTTT	CSAPGGQGAGAFF
-	TRBV3-1	TRBD2	TRBJ2-5	TGTGCCAGCAGCTTAATAGCGGGGGGGCTAGGGAAGACCCAGTACTTC	CASSLIAGGLGKTQYF
-	TRBV10-2	TRBD2	TRBJ2-5	TGCGCCAGCAGCACCGGGACTAGCGGGGGGTTGGAGACCCAGTACTTC	CASSTGTSGGLETQYF
-	TRBV7-9	TRBD2	TRBJ2-1	TGTGCCAGCAGCCCGCGACTAGCGGGAAACTCCTACAATGAGCAGTTCTTC	CASSPRLAGNSYNEQFF
few	TRBV7-3	-	TRBJ2-1	TGTGCCTGCAGCCCAGGACCGAACCCCTCCTACAATGAGCAGTTCTTC	CACSPGPNPSYNEQFF
-	TRBV30	-	TRBJ1-2	TGTGCCTGGAGTCCCGGGACACTTTATGGCTACACCTTC	CAWSPGTLYGYTF
-	TRBV5-5	-	TRBJ2-1	TGTGCCAGCAGCTTCCGCGGGGCGCTGGGACCTTACAATGAGCAGTTCTTC	CASSFRGALGPYNEQFF
-	TRBV21-1	-	TRBJ2-1	TGTGCCAGCAGCAAAAACTGCCAAAAAGAGGACAATGAGCAGTTCTTC	CASSKNCQKEDNEQFF
-	TRBV20-1	-	TRBJ2-2	TGCAGTGCTAGAGATCGGGGGCGCGGGGTTATCGGGGAGCTGTTTTTT	CSARDRGRGVIGELFF
-	TRBV5-1	-	TRBJ1-3	TGCGCCAGCAGCTCTGGGAACGGTGGAAACACCATATATTTT	CASSSGNGGNTIYF
-	TRBV5-1	-	TRBJ2-1	TGCGCCAGCAGCTTGGGACGGTCTCTGCAGTTCTTC	CASSLGRSLQFF
-	TRBV20-1	TRBD1	TRBJ1-5	TGCAGTGCTAGAGGACAGGGGATAAACAATCAGCCCCAGCATTTT	CSARGQGINNQPQHF
-	TRBV11-2	-	TRBJ2-3	TGTGCCAGCAGCCGGAGAGGTGGGGTCACAGATACGCAGTATTTT	CASSRRGGVTDTQYF
-	TRBV6-5	TRBD2	TRBJ2-5	TGTGCCAGCTATCCCCAGCCGGGACTAGGTGGGACCCAGTACTTC	CASYPQPGLGGTQYF
-	TRBV7-9	-	TRBJ1-2	TGTGCCAGCAGCTTAGTGGGCGCAAAGGGTAACTATGGCTACACCTTC	CASSLVGAKGNYGYTF
few	TRBV6-5	-	TRBJ2-7	TGTGCCAGCAGTACCTTGGTAAAGTCCTACGAGCAGTACTTC	CASSTLVKSYEQYF
few	TRBV29-1	TRBD1	TRBJ1-2	TGCAGCGCGACAGGGGTGGTGGGAACTTATGGCTACACCTTC	CSATGVVGTYGYTF
few	TRBV20-1	-	TRBJ2-4	TGCAGTGCCTCGAGCTTAGACAAAAACATTCAGTACTTC	CSASSLDKNIQYF
-	TRBV3-1	-	TRBJ1-2	TGTGCCAGCAGCCGAGATCCCAGGGGCCGATACTATGGCTACACCTTC	CASSRDPRGRYYGYTF
-	TRBV29-1	TRBD1	TRBJ1-1	TGCAGCGCCGGACAGGGGGGAACTGAAGCTTTCTTT	CSAGQGGTEAFF
-	TRBV5-1	-	TRBJ2-7	TGCGCCAGCAGCTTAGTCGGGGGAAGGAGCTCCTACGAGCAGTACTTC	CASSLVGGRSSYEQYF
-	TRBV20-1	-	TRBJ2-7	TGCAGTGCTCCGGACAGCGCCTTGATCTACGAGCAGTACTTC	CSAPDSALIYEQYF
-	TRBV29-1	TRBD2	TRBJ2-5	TGCAGCGTTGATGGCTTCAGCGGGAGAGACGAGGATCCTGAGACCCAGTACTTC	CSVDGFSGRDEDPETQYF
-	TRBV9	-	TRBJ2-5	TGTGCCAGCAGCGTAGAAGGAGACGACTACAATGAGCAGTACTTC	CASSVEGDDYNEQYF